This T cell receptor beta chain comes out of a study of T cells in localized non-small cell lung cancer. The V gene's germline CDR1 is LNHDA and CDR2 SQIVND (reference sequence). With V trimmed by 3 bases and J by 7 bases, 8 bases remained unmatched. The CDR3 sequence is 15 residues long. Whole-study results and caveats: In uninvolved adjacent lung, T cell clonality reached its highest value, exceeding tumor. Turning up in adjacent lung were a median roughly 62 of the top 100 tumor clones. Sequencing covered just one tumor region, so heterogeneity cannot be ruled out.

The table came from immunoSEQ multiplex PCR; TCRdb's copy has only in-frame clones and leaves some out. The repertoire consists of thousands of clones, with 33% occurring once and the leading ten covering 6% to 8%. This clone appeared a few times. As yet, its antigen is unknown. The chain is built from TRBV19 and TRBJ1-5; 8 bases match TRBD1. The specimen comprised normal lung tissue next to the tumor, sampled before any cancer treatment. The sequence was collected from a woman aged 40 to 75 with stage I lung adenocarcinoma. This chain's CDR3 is CASSIKGRGQQPQHF. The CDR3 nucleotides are TGTGCCAGTAGTATCAAAGGCAGGGGGCAACAGCCCCAGCATTTT.